The 7 T cell receptor beta chains below come from one sample, sequenced in a study of T cell responses to AZD1222 COVID-19 vaccine. Repertoires were generated with immunoSEQ multiplex PCR, while TCRdb's copy carries only in-frame clones and drops some. The sample consists of 140,000 or so clones, approximately 86% of them appearing once. The sample consisted of peripheral blood, taken 28 days after the second AZD1222 dose. The source of these receptors is an adult who received the AZD1222 COVID-19 vaccine.

J is TRBJ1-2 and V is TRBV5-1, with 9 bases lining up with TRBD1. This CDR3 has 18 amino acids. Germline V gives CDR1 SGHRS, CDR2 YFSETQ. Trimming at V came to 6 bases and at J to 2 bases, leaving 17 bases not matched to a gene. The CDR3 region has the DNA TGCGCCAGCACCTCAACCGGGACAGGGAGCGTTGAGAACTATGGCTACACCTTC. Translating gives CASTSTGTGSVENYGYTF.

The chain combines TRBV28 with TRBJ2-7; TRBD1 matches 7 bases. With 6 bases clipped from V and 3 bases from J, the junction kept 17 bases outside the gene matches. Germline loops: CDR1 MDHEN, CDR2 SYDVKM. CDR3 length: 17 residues. The CDR3, as DNA: TGTGCCAGCAGAACTAAGCTTAGGACAGGTTCGGGCTACGAGCAGTACTTC. This codes for CASRTKLRTGSGYEQYF.

The chain recombines TRBV4-1 with TRBJ2-7; D is perhaps TRBD2 (6 bases). Trimming shortened V by 0 bases and J by 12 bases, and 21 bases separated the two germline ends. This CDR3 is built from 15 residues. In germline, CDR1 is MGHRA, CDR2 YSYEKL. Written as DNA, the CDR3 is TGCGCCAGCAGCCAAGATCCTAGCACGGTCGCGGGGCGGTACTTC. Its translation: CASSQDPSTVAGRYF.

A single count supports this clone. This chain joins TRBV10-2 and TRBJ1-5, with D uncertain. From germline, CDR1 is WSHSY and CDR2 SAAADI. CDR3 length equals 14 residues. V dropped 0 bases and J dropped 4 bases, with 7 bases sitting between them. The CDR3 region is CASSESGRNQPQHF. CDR3 nucleotide sequence: TGCGCCAGCAGTGAGTCGGGTCGAAATCAGCCCCAGCATTTT.

This clone was detected once. V gene TRBV5-8 combines with J gene TRBJ2-1; 7 bases fit TRBD2. With 0 bases clipped from V and 4 bases from J, the junction kept 1 base outside the gene matches. Germline V gene sequence: CDR1 SGHTS, CDR2 YDEGEE. The CDR3 has 14 amino acids. DNA of the CDR3: TGTGCCAGCAGCTTGGCAGCGGGGTACAATGAGCAGTTCTTC. Its translation is CASSLAAGYNEQFF.

This chain connects TRBV2 to TRBJ2-3; 7 positions agree with TRBD1. V lost 0 bases to trimming and J lost 1 base; unmatched junction nucleotides: 7. This CDR3 comprises 17 residues. Germline CDR1 SNHLY, CDR2 FYNNEI. CDR3 amino acids: CASSEAVRQGRTDTQYF. DNA for the CDR3: TGTGCCAGCAGTGAAGCCGTCCGACAGGGCCGCACAGATACGCAGTATTTT.

About this clone: The junction does not match germline at one end; this may be a read error. This CDR3 is also generated by other DNA sequences in the sample. CDR3 nucleotide sequence: TGCGCCAGCAGTTTGGGGGCTAATCAGCCCCAGCATTTT. Translated, it gives CASSLGANQPQHF. The chain carries TRBV5-1 and TRBJ1-5, with a possible D match to TRBD1 (6 bases). Germline V CDR1 and CDR2: SGHRS, YFSETQ. This CDR3 contains 13 residues.